This TCR beta chain stems from a study of blood T cell repertoires in COVID-19. Background on the study: The samples span acute and convalescent COVID-19 from the United States, Italy and Spain. In each case, the material was cDNA or gDNA derived from T cells, B-cell-depleted T cells, or PBMCs.

The V segment lost 2 bases and the J segment 5 bases; nucleotides outside the gene matches: 4. The germline V gene encodes CDR1 ENHRY and CDR2 SYGVKD. The CDR3 has 14 residues. Per the study methods: Estimated nucleated cell counts came from reference gene primer amplification. Profiled with immunoSEQ multiplex PCR; TCRdb holds only in-frame clones, not every one. Clone size and the V and J calls come from that table; the DNA yielded D and trimming. The profile covers about 250,000 clones, with roughly 85% appearing a single time and about 3% taken by the ten largest. The chain uses TRBV10-3 and TRBJ2-5; 8 positions match TRBD1. This clonotype was sampled from a woman between 25 and 40 years old with active or convalescent COVID-19. The material sequenced was peripheral blood. The CDR3 DNA reads as TGTGCCATCAGTGAGGCAGGGGGCGCGGAGACCCAGTACTTC. Translated: CAISEAGGAETQYF.